The rows below give T cell receptor beta chains drawn from one sample of a study of beta chain features in type 1 diabetes. Clones were sequenced by immunoSEQ multiplex PCR, and TCRdb holds only the in-frame ones, with some missing. The data contain roughly 150,000 clones, around 63% of them singletons. Sequences were obtained from naive CD4+ T cells from blood. The origin of the receptors is a man aged 25 to 40 with type 1 diabetes. The conserved cysteine and the conserved F or W are not part of the CDR3 here. Fields, in order: V gene, CDR3 protein.

TRBV7-9 | ASSFGDFLTGELF
TRBV7-2 | ASSFDRGHSYEQY
TRBV12-5 | ASGYQGDGYT
TRBV7-9 | ASSSSTSRQDPLYEQY
TRBV30 | AWSLLVHTEAF
TRBV11-2 | ASSLSWNTQY
TRBV15 | ATSREDSTYEQY
TRBV25-1 | ASSESSTDTQY
TRBV2 | ANWDRNTEAF
TRBV7-6 | ASSSTGSYEQY
TRBV29-1 | SVPLAFQETQY
TRBV14 | ASSQDPPRREQF
TRBV7-6 | ASSRTGADTQY
TRBV30 | AWSVQRTSGFSGANVLT
TRBV25-1 | ASSVTGELF
TRBV18 | ASSPRVVETQY